Listed here are 26 T cell receptor beta chains from one sample, sequenced in a study of chemoradiotherapy in HPV16-positive cancers. Produced via immunoSEQ multiplex PCR; TCRdb's table is partial and in-frame only. The data contain roughly 70,000 clones, more than 70% of them singletons. This sample comprised blood, obtained from a patient who underwent chemoradiotherapy. The source of these receptors is a human donor with HPV-associated anogenital cancer.

The rearrangement joins TRBV30 to TRBJ2-5; D not certain. Per germline, CDR1 GTSNPN and CDR2 SVGIG (reference sequence). V gave up 0 bases and J gave up 11 bases, with 13 bases separating them. The CDR3 runs 12 residues. This CDR3 is CAWSVTLGEQYF. The DNA of the CDR3 is TGTGCCTGGAGTGTAACTCTAGGTGAGCAGTACTTC.

In nucleotides, the CDR3 is TGTGCCAGCAGTGCACTTTCAGATGGTTGGGGGTTTTACGAGCAGTACTTC. Translation gives CASSALSDGWGFYEQYF. The chain employs TRBV28 and TRBJ2-7; D possibly uses TRBD1 or TRBD2 (5 bases each). V lost 5 bases to trimming and J lost 4 bases, with 24 bases between them. The CDR3 length is 17 residues. CDR1 and CDR2 (germline): MDHEN, SYDVKM.

The chain carries TRBV2 and TRBJ1-5; 7 bases are shared with TRBD1. The J segment lost 3 bases and the V segment lost 8 bases, leaving 4 bases of the junction unmatched. Germline CDR1 reads SNHLY; CDR2 reads FYNNEI. This CDR3 is 13 amino acids long. CDR3 sequence (DNA): TGTGCCAGCGACAGGGAGTCCAATCAGCCCCAGCATTTT. Translating gives CASDRESNQPQHF.

This sequence joins TRBV5-1 and TRBJ2-7; 7 positions match TRBD1. This CDR3 has 15 residues. V was clipped by 1 base and J by 3 bases; unmatched bases: 7. Per the germline V gene, CDR1 is SGHRS and CDR2 is YFSETQ. CDR3 in DNA: TGCGCCAGCAGCTTGACCCCGGGACAGAACTACGAGCAGTACTTC. It is translated as CASSLTPGQNYEQYF.

The V and J genes are TRBV11-2 and TRBJ1-2; 8 bases are a match to TRBD1. The V gene end was trimmed by 5 bases and the J gene end by 4 bases; junction bases not matched to a gene: 6. This CDR3 spans 14 amino acids. Germline V gives CDR1 SGHAT, CDR2 FQNNGV. CDR3 nucleotides: TGTGCCAGCAGCCGGGGGACAGGATTCTATGGCTACACCTTC. Amino acid sequence: CASSRGTGFYGYTF.

J is TRBJ1-4 and V is TRBV2; D gene uncertain. V lost 10 bases, J lost 4 bases, and 13 bases lay in between. The CDR3 loop spans 13 amino acids. The germline CDR1 and CDR2 sequences are SNHLY and FYNNEI. The CDR3 here is CATAWSNNEKLFF. As DNA, the CDR3 is TGTGCCACAGCCTGGTCCAATAATGAAAAACTGTTTTTT.

Details on this clone: This specimen includes other DNA sequences encoding the same CDR3. The chain has TRBV7-9 and TRBJ2-1; D possibly corresponds to TRBD2 (5 bases). This CDR3 comprises 15 residues. The ends were cut back, 8 bases at V and 0 bases at J, with 14 bases in the middle. Germline V gene lookup returns CDR1 SEHNR and CDR2 FQNEAQ (reference sequence). The CDR3 coding sequence is TGTGCCAGCGCTAGATCTGGGAGCTCCTACAATGAGCAGTTCTTC. It is translated as CASARSGSSYNEQFF.

V and J are TRBV5-4 and TRBJ1-6; 7 bases are shared with TRBD1. V shed 5 bases and J 6 bases; nucleotides not matched to a gene: 2. Germline V gene data show CDR1 as SGHNT and CDR2 as YYREEE (reference sequence). There are 13 residues in the CDR3. The CDR3 here is CASRRDSNSPLHF. Written as DNA, the CDR3 is TGTGCCAGCAGGCGGGACAGTAATTCACCCCTCCACTTT.

The V and J genes are TRBV2 and TRBJ1-5; tentatively, D is TRBD1 (6 bases). CDR1 is SNHLY and CDR2 is FYNNEI in the germline V gene. Trimming shortened V by 3 bases and J by 4 bases, and 7 bases separated the two germline ends. CDR3 length equals 13 residues. Written as DNA, the CDR3 is TGTGCCAGCAGTGAGACAGGTAATCAGCCCCAGCATTTT. Translated, it gives CASSETGNQPQHF.

The gene calls are TRBV5-1 and TRBJ2-5, with TRBD1 matching over 8 bases. Germline-derived CDR1 and CDR2 are SGHRS and YFSETQ. This CDR3 comprises 15 residues. Trimming at V came to 4 bases and at J to 5 bases, leaving 10 bases not matched to a gene. DNA for the CDR3: TGCGCCAGCAGCCTAGGACAGGGAGGAGGGGAGACCCAGTACTTC. The encoded protein is CASSLGQGGGETQYF. The whole variable domain, filled in from reference TRBV5-1 and TRBJ2-5, reads KAGVTQTPRYLIKTRGQQVTLSCSPISGHRSVSWYQQTPGQGLQFLFEYFSETQRNKGNFPGRFSGRQFSNSRSEMNVSTLELGDSALYLCASSLGQGGGETQYFGPGTRLLVL.

The chain links TRBV10-3 to TRBJ1-3; no reliable D call. This CDR3 comprises 12 residues. With 4 bases removed from V and 7 bases from J, the gap between germline ends came to 8 bases. CDR1 is ENHRY and CDR2 is SYGVKD in the germline V gene. This CDR3 is CAISAPLNTIYF. The CDR3 coding sequence is TGTGCCATCAGTGCCCCACTTAACACCATATATTTT.

The rearrangement links TRBV5-6 to TRBJ2-7; D may be TRBD1 or TRBD2 (5 bases each). Trimming took off 3 bases at V and 2 bases at J, with 15 bases between the two ends. From germline, CDR1 is SGHDT and CDR2 YYEEEE. This CDR3 region has 15 residues. The CDR3 sequence is CASSSTRDPPYEQYF. The CDR3 nucleotides are TGTGCCAGCAGCTCAACACGGGACCCCCCCTACGAGCAGTACTTC.

The chain links TRBV27 to TRBJ2-1, with 7 bases aligning to TRBD2. V trimming: 6 bases; J trimming: 2 bases; junction bases outside the gene matches: 7. This CDR3 is 15 amino acids long. The germline gives CDR1 MNHEY, CDR2 SMNVEV (reference sequence). CDR3 loop: CASRARERTYNEQFF. The CDR3 DNA is TGTGCCAGCAGAGCGCGGGAGAGAACCTACAATGAGCAGTTCTTC.

In this sample, this clone turned up a few times. CDR3 in amino acids: CASSEQTVDNEKLFF. The CDR3 DNA follows: TGCGCCAGCAGCGAACAGACAGTAGATAATGAAAAACTGTTTTTT. V and J are TRBV5-1 and TRBJ1-4, with D possibly TRBD1 on 5 matching bases. V gave up 4 bases and J gave up 4 bases, with 14 bases separating them. Germline V gives CDR1 SGHRS, CDR2 YFSETQ. The CDR3 consists of 15 residues. The entire variable domain, with the rest obtained from reference TRBV5-1 and TRBJ1-4, is as follows: KAGVTQTPRYLIKTRGQQVTLSCSPISGHRSVSWYQQTPGQGLQFLFEYFSETQRNKGNFPGRFSGRQFSNSRSEMNVSTLELGDSALYLCASSEQTVDNEKLFFGSGTQLSVL.

This CDR3 reads CASSVGASGGAETQYF. CDR3 in DNA: TGTGCCAGCAGCGTAGGGGCTAGCGGGGGCGCAGAGACCCAGTACTTC. The gene calls are TRBV9 and TRBJ2-5; 10 bases fit TRBD2. Germline values: CDR1 SGDLS, CDR2 YYNGEE. Trimming cost V 0 bases and J 4 bases; bases outside gene matches: 6. There are 16 residues in the CDR3.

This clone appeared once. This chain links TRBV18 with TRBJ1-4, with 12 bases identical to TRBD1. J was trimmed by 7 bases and V by 5 bases; bases with no gene match: 14. The CDR3 is 18 amino acids. Per the germline V gene, CDR1 is KGHSH and CDR2 is LQKENI. DNA of the CDR3: TGTGCCAGCTCATCCTCAACCGGGACAGGGGGCCGAGCTGAAAAACTGTTTTTT. Protein product: CASSSSTGTGGRAEKLFF.

This rearrangement joins TRBV28 to TRBJ1-2; 9 bases align to TRBD1. Germline V CDR1 and CDR2: MDHEN, SYDVKM. The V and J ends lost 5 bases and 7 bases, in that order; junction bases with no gene match: 8. The CDR3 loop spans 14 amino acids. The CDR3 bases are TGTGCCAGCAGTCCCGGACAGGGGCGTCGTGGCTACACCTTC. Its translation is CASSPGQGRRGYTF.

This sequence joins TRBV7-2 and TRBJ2-2; D might be TRBD2 (6 bases). This CDR3 has 16 residues. V was pared by 7 bases and J by 1 base, with 16 bases between. Germline loops: CDR1 SGHTA, CDR2 FQGNSA. The CDR3 spells CASTFRRAGNTGELFF. The CDR3 coding sequence is TGTGCCAGCACCTTTAGGAGGGCAGGGAACACCGGGGAGCTGTTTTTT.

This rearrangement joins TRBV5-1 to TRBJ2-7; possible D gene TRBD2, 5 bases. The CDR3 has 13 residues. Germline CDR1 reads SGHRS; CDR2 reads YFSETQ. V lost 6 bases, J lost 4 bases, and 14 bases lay in between. The CDR3 coding sequence is TGCGCCAGCAAACTTCTTGGCGGGTACGAGCAGTACTTC. Its protein is CASKLLGGYEQYF.

The chain employs TRBV7-3 and TRBJ1-6; D not certain. CDR1 is SGHTA and CDR2 is FQGTGA in the germline V gene. Trimming shortened V by 4 bases and J by 3 bases, and 7 bases separated the two germline ends. CDR3 length: 14 amino acids. The CDR3 DNA follows: TGTGCCAGCAGCTCAGATGGCTATAATTCACCCCTCCACTTT. It codes for CASSSDGYNSPLHF.

The chain has TRBV7-9 and TRBJ2-5; 11 bases line up with TRBD1. The CDR3 is 14 residues long. Germline V gives CDR1 SEHNR, CDR2 FQNEAQ (reference sequence). V trimming: 3 bases; J trimming: 4 bases; junction bases outside the gene matches: 1. The CDR3 DNA sequence: TGTGCCAGCAGCTTCGGACAGGGGGCAGAGACCCAGTACTTC. The encoded protein is CASSFGQGAETQYF.

The chain is built from TRBV5-6 and TRBJ2-5, with unresolved D. Germline CDR1 reads SGHDT; CDR2 reads YYEEEE. Trimming took off 0 bases at V and 5 bases at J, with 8 bases between the two ends. This CDR3 spans 13 amino acids. CDR3 in DNA: TGTGCCAGCAGCTTGGCCGACGCCGAGACCCAGTACTTC. This gives the protein CASSLADAETQYF.

The rearrangement joins TRBV20-1 to TRBJ1-2; D is undetermined. This CDR3 has 11 amino acids. V lost 0 bases to trimming and J lost 6 bases, with 5 bases between them. CDR1 is DFQATT and CDR2 is SNEGSKA in the germline V gene (reference sequence). The CDR3: CSARDWDGYTF. Here the CDR3 DNA reads TGCAGTGCTAGAGATTGGGATGGCTACACCTTC.

The chain uses TRBV11-2 and TRBJ2-3; D is unresolved. V lost 5 bases and J lost 4, with 7 bases in between. CDR1 is SGHAT, CDR2 FQNNGV, per germline. The CDR3 consists of 12 residues. The CDR3 DNA sequence: TGTGCCAGCAGCCGACTGTCAGATACGCAGTATTTT. Protein sequence: CASSRLSDTQYF. The full variable domain, with the rest looked up from reference TRBV11-2 and TRBJ2-3, is EAGVAQSPRYKIIEKRQSVAFWCNPISGHATLYWYQQILGQGPKLLIQFQNNGVVDDSQLPKDRFSAERLKGVDSTLKIQPAKLEDSAVYLCASSRLSDTQYFGPGTRLTVL.

The chain has TRBV30 and TRBJ1-5, with D tentatively TRBD1 (6 bases). Trimming removed 2 bases at V and 1 base at J, with 12 bases between. The CDR3 runs 15 residues. Germline loops: CDR1 GTSNPN, CDR2 SVGIG (reference sequence). As DNA, the CDR3 is TGTGCCTGGAGTTACCAGGGGTTCAGCAATCAGCCCCAGCATTTT. It specifies CAWSYQGFSNQPQHF.

The chain has TRBV7-9 and TRBJ1-2; D gene unclear. The germline gives CDR1 SEHNR, CDR2 FQNEAQ (reference sequence). V was trimmed by 4 bases and J by 2 bases, leaving 11 bases between them. This CDR3 has 14 residues. The CDR3 DNA follows: TGTGCCAGCAGCTACGCGGGTGGGAACTATGGCTACACCTTC. This codes for CASSYAGGNYGYTF.